Listed below are T cell receptor beta chains from one sample, sequenced in a study of shared clonotypes between healthy human individuals. Sequencing was performed with immunoSEQ multiplex PCR; in TCRdb, only in-frame clones are kept and a portion is missing. The sample carries about 2 million clones, approximately 94% recorded once. Sequences were obtained from naive CD8+ T cells sorted from blood. All receptors come from a man younger than 30 in good health. CDR3s include the opening cysteine and the closing phenylalanine or tryptophan. The D gene is left open where the match is weak. Only part of the rows carry a size: once, few, many, or a class if the clone is expanded.

clone_size,j_call,v_call,d_call,cdr3_nt,cdr3_aa
-,TRBJ1-2,TRBV19,TRBD1,TGTGCCAGCCTACTAGGGGGCAACTATGGCTACACCTTC,CASLLGGNYGYTF
-,TRBJ2-5,TRBV11-2,TRBD2,TGTGCCAGCAGCTCGATCCGAGGGCGGGAGGAGGAGACCCAGTACTTC,CASSSIRGREEETQYF
-,TRBJ2-3,TRBV7-2,-,TGTGCCAGCAGATTCGGCTGGCAAAGCACAGATACGCAGTATTTT,CASRFGWQSTDTQYF
-,TRBJ2-5,TRBV4-1,-,TGCGCCAGCAGCCTTCGCAAGTTCGGGCAAGAGACCCAGTACTTC,CASSLRKFGQETQYF
-,TRBJ2-7,TRBV7-6,TRBD1,TGTGCCAGCAGCACCGGGACAGGGGACTACGAGCAGTACTTC,CASSTGTGDYEQYF
-,TRBJ1-1,TRBV5-6,-,TGTGCCAGCAGCTTGGACGCGTACACTGAAGCTTTCTTT,CASSLDAYTEAFF
-,TRBJ2-1,TRBV6-1,-,TGTGCCACCAAGGACAGACTGGTGGATGAGCAGTTCTTC,CATKDRLVDEQFF
-,TRBJ2-3,TRBV27,TRBD2,TGTGCCAGCAGTTTCCGGACTAGCGCGTTCACAGATACGCAGTATTTT,CASSFRTSAFTDTQYF
-,TRBJ2-5,TRBV7-9,TRBD2,TGTGCCAGCAGCTCGGGACTAGCGGGAAGCAAACAAGAGACCCAGTACTTC,CASSSGLAGSKQETQYF
-,TRBJ2-1,TRBV7-3,TRBD2,TGTGCCAGCAGCTCGACCGGGACTAGCGGTCGAAATGAGCAGTTCTTC,CASSSTGTSGRNEQFF
-,TRBJ2-7,TRBV9,TRBD2,TGTGCCAGCAGCCCCGGGGGGGCCTACTACGAGCAGTACTTC,CASSPGGAYYEQYF
once,TRBJ2-2,TRBV28,-,TGTGCCAGCAGTTTATCCCGAAGGACCACCACCGGGGAGCTGTTTTTT,CASSLSRRTTTGELFF
-,TRBJ1-2,TRBV11-2,-,TGTGCCAGCAGCTTATCCTCCACTAACTATGGCTACACCTTC,CASSLSSTNYGYTF
-,TRBJ2-1,TRBV21-1,-,TGTGCCAGCACCGGGACTAGCGGGAGAATCTCCTACAATGAGCAGTTCTTC,CASTGTSGRISYNEQFF
-,TRBJ2-2,TRBV18,TRBD1,TGTGCCAGCTCACACCGGGACAGGGGAGCGAACACCGGGGAGCTGTTTTTT,CASSHRDRGANTGELFF
-,TRBJ2-1,TRBV9,-,TGTGCCAGCAGCCAAGCGGATGAGCAGTTCTTC,CASSQADEQFF
-,TRBJ2-2,TRBV9,-,TGTGCCAGCAGCGTGACAGGTTCCGGGGAGCTGTTTTTT,CASSVTGSGELFF
once,TRBJ2-7,TRBV6-6,TRBD1,TGTGCCAGCAGTTACGATGGACAGGTAGCTTCCTACGAGCAGTACTTC,CASSYDGQVASYEQYF
-,TRBJ1-2,TRBV5-1,-,TGCGCCAGCAGCTTGGAGGGCAGTGGCTACACCTTC,CASSLEGSGYTF
-,TRBJ1-2,TRBV4-3,-,TGCGCCAGCAGCCCACCGGGACACGATGGCTACACCTTC,CASSPPGHDGYTF
-,TRBJ2-3,TRBV19,TRBD2,TGTGCCAGTAGGAAGACTAGCGGGAACACAGATACGCAGTATTTT,CASRKTSGNTDTQYF
-,TRBJ2-1,TRBV7-9,TRBD2,TGTGCCAGCAGCTTTTCGACTAGCGGAACCTACAATGAGCAGTTCTTC,CASSFSTSGTYNEQFF
-,TRBJ2-5,TRBV5-1,-,TGCGCCAGCAGCTTGGCTGGTCAGGAAGAGACCCAGTACTTC,CASSLAGQEETQYF
-,TRBJ2-3,TRBV4-1,-,TGCGCCAGCAGCCAAGTGGGGGTTGGAGATACGCAGTATTTT,CASSQVGVGDTQYF